This TCR beta chain was recovered during a study of blood T cells in healthy people across ages (dated by TCRdb to the mid-2010s). With respect to the entire study: Template switching captured roughly one uniquely barcoded TCR beta cDNA molecule per two T cells in model experiments. The donors were divided into four age groups: young (average about 15 years), middle-aged (approximately 39), aged (roughly 60) and long-lived (82). To avoid experimental bias, donors of different ages were distributed randomly across sequencing lanes. The study analyzed two additional independent replicas of 1 million unique cDNA reads from the same blood draw for two donors, one aged 18 to 30 and one aged 80 or older. The study measured age-related changes in TCR beta repertoire diversity using deep sequencing normalized with unique cDNA molecular identifiers.

Libraries were constructed by 5' RACE. The sequencer listed for this sample is Illumina HiSeq 2500. A second PCR of about 6 to 12 cycles was run with a J-beta primer mix and a sample-barcoded 5' primer. A template-switch 5' adaptor carrying 12 random nucleotides introduced a unique molecular identifier onto each TCR beta cDNA molecule. At least 2.5 million CDR3-containing paired-end reads were obtained from each sample. First-strand cDNA was synthesized from all RNA with the Mint cDNA synthesis kit, primed by a TRBC-specific oligonucleotide. Following uracil-DNA glycosylase treatment, all cDNA underwent a first 18-cycle PCR with the universal primers M1SS and BC2_uni_R. The study's own analysis went as follows. Normalization of each sample was performed by random selection of 1 million high-quality reads, each carrying a distinct molecular identifier. Reads sharing molecular identifiers were discarded rather than binned into consensus sequences. MiTCR, run with a Q25 quality threshold and the strictest error-elimination algorithm, handled CDR3 identification, clonotype clustering and error correction. A nonparametric unseen species model with Euler transformation was used to estimate a lower bound on total TCR beta diversity. Through fastp at Q25 and MiXCR, TCRdb rebuilt clones from the public reads, retaining in-frame beta chains. All rows with the same CDR3 protein become a single entry with the most common DNA and genes. What appears here as the V and J calls and clone size reflects TCRdb's work, not the paper's. Here the sample has about 1.7 million distinct CDR3 sequences; 28% occur a single time. Over 7% of the sample is taken by the ten largest.

Donors were 35 to 40 systemically healthy Caucasian individuals from Russia aged roughly 6 to 90 years. Roughly 9 milliliters of peripheral blood were drawn from each donor into EDTA-treated Vacutainer tubes. Ficoll-Paque density-gradient centrifugation was used to isolate PBMCs, with at least 7 million per sample. Trizol reagent was used to extract total RNA from the PBMCs, yielding at least 5.5 micrograms per sample. Naive CD45RAhigh/CD27high T cell percentages were measured by flow cytometry on a PBMC aliquot from every donor. The CDR3, from cysteine to phenylalanine, totals 12 residues. CDR3 DNA is the only sequence kept; it has 36 bases, read in frame from the first base. The junction carries 10 bases between V and J, which are trimmed by 5 bases and 5 bases respectively. Based on the germline V gene (reference sequence), the CDR1 and CDR2 sequences are LGHDT and YNNKEL. This clonotype was recorded a few times. The antigen it recognizes is unknown. Within one base of it there is no much larger clone, and no base qualities were kept.

Study-level results and caveats: Compared with the aged group, the long-lived group had more naive CD4+ T cells, fewer expanded clones and increased TCR diversity, a pattern suggesting age selection. As age increased, observed TCR beta diversity per million T cells dropped in a roughly linear way, and a significant reduction was already evident by age about 36. Since profiling was done on bulk unsorted PBMCs, naive and antigen-experienced compartments could not be conclusively compared. Because the CMV infection status of the donors was unknown, age-related changes in expanded clonotypes may potentially have been confounded. Total diversity estimates from one million sequenced T cells were considered lower bounds and underestimates. Observed TCR beta diversity correlated strongly with the percentage of naive T cells measured by flow cytometry.

The specimen was blood. The rearrangement combines TRBV3-1 with TRBJ2-7, with the D gene call left open. The sequence derives from a woman aged 25 to 39 in good health. The CDR3 corresponds to CASSDSWDEQYF. DNA sequence: TGTGCCAGCAGCGATTCGTGGGACGAGCAGTACTTC.